This record looks at one T cell receptor beta chain sequence and its context. It lacks a known antigen. It has no much larger one-base neighbor in the sample; base qualities were not kept. Sequencing used an Illumina HiSeq 1500. TCRdb handled the public reads itself, with Q25 trimming in fastp and clone calling in MiXCR, and kept productive beta chains. Rows matching on CDR3 protein sequence are summarized as one entry with the most common DNA and genes. Recorded for this sample are fewer than 200,000 distinct CDR3 sequences; approximately 19% of them occurred a single time. The ten largest make up 2.5% to 3% of the sample. The data derive from a study of T cell repertoires in cytomegalovirus infection (dated by TCRdb to about 2019). Study-wide context: Donor HLA type was relevant to the analysis, because carriage of CMV infection together with the matching HLA type was indicated by public TCR beta signatures. Results the study describes overall, beyond this receptor: In both this cohort and an independent cohort of some 350 donors, the cumulative frequency of public TCR beta family members distinguished carriers of CMV infection plus the relevant HLA type. The ex vivo response was dominated by HLA-C-restricted CMV-specific TCR beta clonotypes, and the single most frequent clonotype in two of eight donors was supplied by these HLA-C-restricted clonotypes.

The CDR3 spans 16 residues, from the cysteine through the phenylalanine. Here the CDR3 DNA is all that survives: 48 bases in frame from base 1. The germline V gene (reference sequence) provides CDR1 LNHDA and CDR2 SQIVND. Deletion took 7 bases off V and 0 bases off J, with a span of 18 bases between the germline ends. Sequencing input: PBMCs. This receptor was obtained from a human donor in good health (CMV status not recorded). Some clones in this sample may be carry-over from other donors' samples. The sequence joins TRBV19 to TRBJ1-1, and the D gene may be TRBD1, 5 bases matching. The CDR3 corresponds to CASTPSLGAMNTEAFF. The nucleotide sequence reads TGTGCCAGTACTCCCTCCTTAGGGGCCATGAACACTGAAGCTTTCTTT.